The 31 T cell receptor beta chains below all came from one sample that was sequenced in a study of T cells in Graves' hyperthyroidism and ophthalmopathy (dated by TCRdb to about 2019). Preparation of the library involved multiplex PCR. Sequencing took place on an Illumina HiSeq 2000. Amplification of TCR beta CDR3 regions was carried out from RNA transcripts. For the first round of RT-PCR on the TCR CDR3, the HTBI primer set was used together with the Qiagen OneStep RT-PCR kit. TCRdb took the public reads, trimmed them with fastp at Q25, ran MiXCR for clone calling and kept in-frame beta chains. Duplicate CDR3 protein sequences are folded into a single record with the most common DNA and genes. Recorded for this sample are about 690,000 distinct CDR3 sequences; 17% of them occurred a single time. Around 15% of the sample is taken by the ten largest. The sequenced sample was blood. Receptors were obtained from a man aged 45-60 years with Graves' hyperthyroidism.

This clonotype was seen at least ten times. The chain links TRBV28 to TRBJ1-5; TRBD1 aligns across 8 bases. The ends lost 6 bases at V and 2 bases at J; junction bases unmatched: 9. The CDR3 length is 16 residues. Germline CDR1 MDHEN, CDR2 SYDVKM. The DNA of the CDR3 is TGTGCCAGCAGGCGACCCTCGGGACAGGGCAATCAGCCCCAGCATTTT. This encodes CASRRPSGQGNQPQHF.

This clonotype has ten or more counts. The gene calls are TRBV9 and TRBJ2-1, with D perhaps given as TRBD1 or TRBD2 (5 bases each). In germline, CDR1 is SGDLS, CDR2 YYNGEE. Trimming cost V 0 bases and J 6 bases, with 7 bases left between them. The CDR3 consists of 13 residues. Here the CDR3 reads CASSVDGTNEQFF. CDR3 nucleotides: TGTGCCAGCAGCGTAGACGGGACCAATGAGCAGTTCTTC. Together with reference TRBV9 and TRBJ2-1, the CDR3 gives the full variable domain: DSGVTQTPKHLITATGQRVTLRCSPRSGDLSVYWYQQSLDQGLQFLIQYYNGEERAKGNILERFSAQQFPDLHSELNLSSLELGDSALYFCASSVDGTNEQFFGPGTRLTVL.

This clonotype was detected many times. As DNA, the CDR3 is TGTGCCAGTGGTCTAGCGGGACCAGATACGCAGTATTTT. Encoded protein: CASGLAGPDTQYF. V gene TRBV12-3 or TRBV12-4 combines with J gene TRBJ2-3; TRBD2 agrees at 9 bases. This CDR3 is 13 amino acids long. The V and J ends lost 9 bases and 4 bases, in that order; junction bases with no gene match: 5.

The table lists this clonotype with many counts. The V gene is TRBV27, the J gene TRBJ2-6; D is undetermined. In germline, CDR1 is MNHEY, CDR2 SMNVEV (reference sequence). V was cut by 6 bases and J by 0 bases, with 6 bases left in between. This CDR3 spans 14 amino acids. The DNA for the CDR3 is TGTGCCAGCAGGGGCATCTCTGGGGCCAACGTCCTGACTTTC. Its protein is CASRGISGANVLTF.

The genes are TRBV7-2 and TRBJ1-5; the match to TRBD1 covers 8 bases. The CDR3 loop spans 15 amino acids. J gave up 7 bases and V 3 bases, and 8 bases lay outside the gene matches. The germline CDR1 and CDR2 sequences are SGHTA and FQGNSA. The CDR3 is CASSFRSTGGQPQHF. The CDR3 DNA reads TGTGCCAGCAGCTTTAGGTCTACAGGGGGGCAGCCCCAGCATTTT.

This clonotype has a handful of counts. The chain recombines TRBV2 with TRBJ2-5; 13 bases are a match to TRBD2. In germline, CDR1 is SNHLY, CDR2 FYNNEI. CDR3 length equals 14 residues. With V trimmed by 8 bases and J by 6 bases, 6 bases remained unmatched. The CDR3 nucleotides read TGTGCCAGCTTTGGACTAGCGGGAGTAAAGACCCAGTACTTC. It is translated as CASFGLAGVKTQYF.

As to this clonotype: A much larger clone sits a single nucleotide away, making a read error possible. This likely comes from a read error, as the CDR3 has no conserved phenylalanine or tryptophan at its end. V is TRBV12-3 or TRBV12-4 and J is TRBJ1-5; TRBD1 is a possible D gene (5 bases). V dropped 5 bases and J dropped 7 bases, with 18 bases sitting between them. The CDR3 length is 15 residues. For the CDR3, the DNA is TGTGCCAGCAGTGAAAGGCAGGGCGGGTTCCAGCCCCAGCATGTT. This encodes CASSERQGGFQPQHV.

The chain recombines TRBV3-1 with TRBJ2-1; no reliable D call. The V and J ends lost 8 bases and 4 bases respectively, with 15 bases between them. The germline V gene has CDR1 LGHDT and CDR2 YNNKEL (reference sequence). This CDR3 has 14 amino acids. The CDR3 coding sequence is TGTGCCAGCGCCCAATGGATCAGGTACAATGAGCAGTTCTTC. Its translation: CASAQWIRYNEQFF.

The rearrangement links TRBV7-3 to TRBJ1-6; TRBD1 is a possible D gene (6 bases). This CDR3 is 14 amino acids long. V was shortened by 3 bases and J by 9 bases, with 12 bases between the two germline ends. Germline lookup yields CDR1 SGHTA and CDR2 FQGTGA. This CDR3 reads CASSLGTSSSPLHF. DNA for the CDR3: TGTGCCAGCAGCTTGGGGACATCGAGTTCACCCCTCCACTTT.

This clonotype was observed a handful of times. The chain employs TRBV10-1 and TRBJ2-3, with 9 bases fitting TRBD2. This CDR3 has 13 amino acids. With V trimmed by 6 bases and J by 7 bases, 5 bases remained unmatched. CDR1 and CDR2 from the germline V gene are WNHNN and SYGVQD (reference sequence). The CDR3, as DNA: TGCGCCAGCAGCCCAGCGGGAGGCCATACGCAGTATTTT. The encoded protein is CASSPAGGHTQYF.

The gene calls are TRBV7-2 and TRBJ2-7; tentatively, D is TRBD1 or TRBD2 (6 bases each). CDR1 is SGHTA, CDR2 FQGNSA, per germline. V was trimmed by 5 bases and J by 2 bases, leaving 16 bases between them. CDR3 size: 15 residues. The CDR3 DNA reads as TGTGCCAGCAGCCTCCGGGACACTAGCCCCTACGAGCAGTACTTC. This encodes CASSLRDTSPYEQYF.

V and J are TRBV7-2 and TRBJ1-1; D not resolved. CDR1 is SGHTA and CDR2 is FQGNSA in the germline V gene. CDR3 length: 13 amino acids. V gave up 0 bases and J gave up 11 bases, with 13 bases separating them. CDR3 nucleotide sequence: TGTGCCAGCAGCTTAGCGCTCCCGGTTACGGCTTTCTTT. It codes for CASSLALPVTAFF.

This clonotype was seen many times. This chain links TRBV19 with TRBJ2-1, with 7 bases identical to TRBD2. Germline values: CDR1 LNHDA, CDR2 SQIVND (reference sequence). After removal of 7 bases from V and 5 bases from J, the junction contained 11 bases not matched to a gene. The CDR3 is 15 amino acids. CDR3 DNA sequence: TGTGCCAGTAATTATTGGGCTAGCGGTGACAATGAGCAGTTCTTC. It specifies CASNYWASGDNEQFF. Full variable domain (remainder filled in from reference TRBV19 and TRBJ2-1): DGGITQSPKYLFRKEGQNVTLSCEQNLNHDAMYWYRQDPGQGLRLIYYSQIVNDFQKGDIAEGYSVSREKKESFPLTVTSAQKNPTAFYLCASNYWASGDNEQFFGPGTRLTVL.

The gene calls are TRBV28 and TRBJ1-5; TRBD1 agrees at 7 bases. Germline CDR1 is MDHEN and CDR2 is SYDVKM. The CDR3 contains 14 residues. Unmatched junction bases numbered 9, after V lost 7 bases and J lost 6 bases. CDR3 in DNA: TGTGCCAGCACCCTTGACAGGGTAAGTCAGCCCCAGCATTTT. This codes for CASTLDRVSQPQHF.

The V gene is TRBV6-1, the J gene TRBJ1-1; 10 bases match TRBD1. V lost 4 bases to trimming and J lost 5 bases; unmatched junction nucleotides: 7. This CDR3 has 15 amino acids. Looked up from germline, CDR1 is MNHNS and CDR2 is SASEGT. The DNA for the CDR3 is TGTGCCAGCAGTGCCCGGGACAGGGGTCGAACTGAAGCTTTCTTT. Translated: CASSARDRGRTEAFF.

This clonotype was seen repeatedly, ten times or more. This sequence joins TRBV7-3 and TRBJ2-3; unclear D gene. CDR1 and CDR2 from the germline V gene are SGHTA and FQGTGA. V was shortened by 5 bases and J by 5 bases, with 11 bases between the two germline ends. The CDR3 loop spans 13 amino acids. CDR3 loop: CASSLVMEDTQYF. CDR3 nucleotides: TGTGCCAGCAGCCTGGTAATGGAAGATACGCAGTATTTT.

V is TRBV28 and J is TRBJ1-2, with D tentatively TRBD1 (6 bases). Germline-derived CDR1 and CDR2 are MDHEN and SYDVKM. With 4 bases removed from V and 4 bases from J, the gap between germline ends came to 16 bases. The CDR3 consists of 15 residues. CDR3 amino acids: CASSSRLAGAYGYTF. CDR3 bases: TGTGCCAGCAGTTCACGACTCGCAGGGGCCTATGGCTACACCTTC.

This clonotype showed up many times. The chain employs TRBV7-8 and TRBJ1-4; TRBD1 aligns across 11 bases. This CDR3 has 14 amino acids. Losses at the gene ends were 6 bases for V and 7 bases for J; bases not matched to a gene: 4. The germline V gene has CDR1 SGHVS and CDR2 FQNEAQ. The CDR3 DNA is TGTGCCAGCAGTTCCGGGACAGGGGGTGAAAAACTGTTTTTT. Translation: CASSSGTGGEKLFF.

This clonotype was counted a few times. The chain has TRBV6-5 and TRBJ1-4; D gene ambiguous. Per germline, CDR1 MNHEY and CDR2 SVGAGI. V shed 2 bases and J shed 1 base, with 8 bases lying between them. The CDR3 extends over 15 amino acids. CDR3 bases: TGTGCCAGCAGTTACCTTGAGGGAACTAATGAAAAACTGTTTTTT. Amino acid sequence: CASSYLEGTNEKLFF.

This clonotype appeared a few times. The chain recombines TRBV7-9 with TRBJ2-3, with unresolved D. The V end was cut by 1 base, the J end by 2 bases, with 10 bases between. The CDR3 spans 15 residues. Germline lookup yields CDR1 SEHNR and CDR2 FQNEAQ (reference sequence). CDR3 DNA sequence: TGTGCCAGCAGCTTAGGAGTTGCGGCCACAGATACGCAGTATTTT. Protein product: CASSLGVAATDTQYF.

The chain combines TRBV10-1 with TRBJ2-1; the match to TRBD2 covers 10 bases. Germline trimming cut 0 bases from V and 1 base from J; bases unmatched to any gene: 9. Germline V gene data show CDR1 as WNHNN and CDR2 as SYGVQD (reference sequence). The length of the CDR3 is 19 residues. CDR3 loop: CASSESALAGFNSYNEQFF. CDR3 bases: TGCGCCAGCAGTGAGTCGGCACTAGCGGGATTCAATTCCTACAATGAGCAGTTCTTC.

About this clonotype: A much larger clonotype is one base distant, so this may be a read error. The V and J genes are TRBV7-9 and TRBJ1-1, with D unclear. This CDR3 is 13 amino acids long. CDR1 is SEHNR and CDR2 is FQNEAQ in the germline V gene (reference sequence). CDR3 amino acids: CASNLGYDAEAFF. CDR3 sequence (DNA): TGTGCCAGCAACTTAGGTTACGACGCTGAAGCTTTCTTT.

The genes are TRBV28 and TRBJ1-1; D is uncertain. The CDR3 is made up of 14 amino acids. The V gene's germline CDR1 is MDHEN and CDR2 SYDVKM. Trimming removed 8 bases at V and 3 bases at J, with 16 bases between. CDR3 amino acids: CASRGGPRHTEAFF. CDR3 bases: TGTGCCAGCCGAGGTGGGCCCAGACACACTGAAGCTTTCTTT.

This clonotype was counted ten times or more. V usage is TRBV28 and J usage is TRBJ2-7; 7 bases map to TRBD1. CDR1 is MDHEN, CDR2 SYDVKM, per germline. This CDR3 is built from 14 residues. Unmatched junction bases numbered 7, after V lost 5 bases and J lost 3 bases. This CDR3 reads CASSPDRVGYEQYF. CDR3 in DNA: TGTGCCAGCAGTCCCGACAGGGTGGGCTACGAGCAGTACTTC.

The chain employs TRBV19 and TRBJ2-1; no reliable D call. This CDR3 contains 13 residues. Trimming cost V 3 bases and J 10 bases, with 13 bases left between them. Germline V gene sequence: CDR1 LNHDA, CDR2 SQIVND (reference sequence). This CDR3 reads CASSIGGLGEQFF. Written as DNA, the CDR3 is TGTGCCAGTAGTATCGGCGGTCTAGGAGAGCAGTTCTTC.

This clonotype showed up just a few times. This sequence joins TRBV5-1 and TRBJ1-4, with TRBD1 matching 9 bases. This CDR3 is 14 amino acids long. Germline CDR1 and CDR2: SGHRS and YFSETQ. V dropped 6 bases and J dropped 5; count of bases not matched to a gene: 5. Here the CDR3 DNA reads TGCGCCAGCACCTCCGGGACAGGGAATGAAAAACTGTTTTTT. Its protein product is CASTSGTGNEKLFF. The whole variable domain, filled in from reference TRBV5-1 and TRBJ1-4, reads KAGVTQTPRYLIKTRGQQVTLSCSPISGHRSVSWYQQTPGQGLQFLFEYFSETQRNKGNFPGRFSGRQFSNSRSEMNVSTLELGDSALYLCASTSGTGNEKLFFGSGTQLSVL.

The count of this clonotype is one. One end of the junction varies from germline; a read error may be responsible. This chain links TRBV13 with TRBJ1-2; tentatively, D is TRBD1 (5 bases). The CDR3 runs to 14 residues. Looked up from germline, CDR1 is PRHDT and CDR2 is FYEKMQ (reference sequence). The CDR3 coding sequence is TGTGCCAGCAGCCCCGGGCCAGGGCTCTATGGCCACACCTTC. Encoded protein: CASSPGPGLYGHTF.

CDR3 loop: CASSVAGSGIYNEQFF. CDR3 in DNA: TGTGCCAGCAGCGTAGCAGGTAGCGGGATCTACAATGAGCAGTTCTTC. The chain links TRBV9 to TRBJ2-1, with 8 bases lining up with TRBD2. The CDR3 extends over 16 amino acids. Per the germline V gene, CDR1 is SGDLS and CDR2 is YYNGEE. Trimming took 0 bases from V and 3 from J; bases not matched to a gene: 5.

This clonotype occurred many times. The V call is TRBV27, the J call TRBJ2-1; D is uncertain. CDR3 length equals 15 residues. Trimming left V 1 base short and J 4 bases short, with 11 bases between. Germline CDR1 MNHEY, CDR2 SMNVEV (reference sequence). The CDR3 loop reads CASSLLRGDYNEQFF. The CDR3 nucleotides are TGTGCCAGCAGTTTATTGCGCGGCGATTACAATGAGCAGTTCTTC.

The chain employs TRBV6-2 or TRBV6-3 and TRBJ1-2; TRBD1 agrees at 9 bases. V lost 5 bases to trimming and J lost 7 bases; unmatched junction nucleotides: 8. The CDR3 runs to 14 residues. Germline-derived CDR1 and CDR2 are MNHEY and SVGEGT. CDR3 loop: CASSPTGGYSGYTF. The CDR3 region has the DNA TGTGCCAGCAGTCCAACAGGGGGCTACTCTGGCTACACCTTC.

In its sample, this clonotype was seen many times. CDR3 protein: CASSSTSGSHNEQFF. CDR3 DNA: TGTGCCAGCAGCTCGACTAGCGGGAGTCACAATGAGCAGTTCTTC. This sequence joins TRBV7-9 and TRBJ2-1; 12 positions match TRBD2. Germline CDR1 and CDR2: SEHNR and FQNEAQ (reference sequence). The CDR3 consists of 15 residues. The ends lost 4 bases at V and 5 bases at J; junction bases unmatched: 3.